Shown below are 16 T cell receptor beta chains from a single sample sequenced in a study of technical replicates of blood from several donors. Assay: immunoSEQ multiplex PCR; the TCRdb copy retains only in-frame clones and omits some. The sample contains tens of thousands of clones, roughly 94% of which appear only once. Specimen: T cells isolated from PBMCs. Every receptor here comes from a human donor in good health.

CDR3 nucleotide sequence: TGCGCCAGCAGCTTGGTCGCGGGGAATGAGCAGTTCTTC. Protein: CASSLVAGNEQFF. J is TRBJ2-1 and V is TRBV5-1, with D possibly TRBD2 on 6 matching bases. The CDR3 covers 13 residues. Between the trimmed V and J ends, which lost 0 bases and 7 bases, there was a span of 8 bases. Germline V lookup: CDR1 SGHRS, CDR2 YFSETQ.

The rearrangement joins TRBV7-9 to TRBJ1-1, with 8 bases lining up with TRBD1. After removal of 4 bases from V and 6 bases from J, the junction contained 7 bases not matched to a gene. Per the germline V gene, CDR1 is SEHNR and CDR2 is FQNEAQ (reference sequence). The CDR3 is made up of 14 amino acids. The CDR3 nucleotides read TGTGCCAGCAGCTCTGGACAGGGTGATTCTGAAGCTTTCTTT. It specifies CASSSGQGDSEAFF.

In DNA form, the CDR3 reads TGTGCCAGCAGTTACACAGGGGTACGGCAGTACTTC. Protein: CASSYTGVRQYF. The chain links TRBV6-5 to TRBJ2-7, with 7 bases fitting TRBD1. V trimming: 2 bases; J trimming: 9 bases; junction bases outside the gene matches: 4. Per germline, CDR1 MNHEY and CDR2 SVGAGI. This CDR3 has 12 amino acids.

The rearrangement joins TRBV6-5 to TRBJ2-5; 11 nucleotides agree with TRBD1. The V segment lost 2 bases and the J segment 5 bases; nucleotides outside the gene matches: 4. The CDR3 length is 15 residues. Germline CDR1 reads MNHEY; CDR2 reads SVGAGI. The CDR3 reads CASSYRDRGLETQYF. The CDR3 bases are TGTGCCAGCAGTTACCGGGACAGGGGGTTGGAGACCCAGTACTTC.

This chain links TRBV11-1 with TRBJ1-1; 8 positions match TRBD1. The CDR3 consists of 15 residues. Germline V CDR1 and CDR2: SGHAT, FQDESV (reference sequence). The V and J ends lost 5 bases and 2 bases, in that order; junction bases with no gene match: 7. This chain's CDR3 is CASSLDRGGNTEAFF. In nucleotides, the CDR3 is TGTGCCAGCAGCCTCGACAGGGGAGGTAACACTGAAGCTTTCTTT.

The chain has TRBV2 and TRBJ1-5; TRBD1 is a possible D gene (5 bases). Germline CDR1 is SNHLY and CDR2 is FYNNEI. The CDR3 length is 13 residues. Trimming removed 3 bases from V and 4 bases from J, with 7 bases in between. CDR3 loop: CASSETANQPQHF. The CDR3 DNA is TGTGCCAGCAGTGAGACAGCAAATCAGCCCCAGCATTTT.

This chain links TRBV6-5 with TRBJ2-1; TRBD1 aligns across 7 bases. The CDR3 spans 15 residues. Looked up from germline, CDR1 is MNHEY and CDR2 is SVGAGI. With 2 bases clipped from V and 4 bases from J, the junction kept 5 bases outside the gene matches. This CDR3 reads CASSYRGRQYNEQFF. Written as DNA, the CDR3 is TGTGCCAGCAGTTACAGGGGGCGCCAATACAATGAGCAGTTCTTC.

CDR3: CASSGRLRVSGNTIYF. Here the CDR3 DNA reads TGTGCCAGCAGTGGTAGACTCAGGGTCTCTGGAAACACCATATATTTT. The chain joins TRBV11-3 to TRBJ1-3; tentative D call: TRBD1 (5 bases). CDR1 is SGHNT, CDR2 YENEEA, per germline. Trimming took off 6 bases at V and 0 bases at J, with 15 bases between the two ends. This CDR3 comprises 16 residues.

The CDR3 DNA sequence: TGTGCCAGCAGGACAGGGGGCGGCACAGATACGCAGTATTTT. Its translation: CASRTGGGTDTQYF. This rearrangement joins TRBV6-1 to TRBJ2-3, with 10 bases that match TRBD1. Germline V gives CDR1 MNHNS, CDR2 SASEGT. V lost 6 bases and J lost 1; bases outside the gene matches: 1. The CDR3 extends over 14 amino acids.

The chain uses TRBV6-1 and TRBJ2-1, with TRBD2 as a possible D gene (6 bases). Germline CDR1 reads MNHNS; CDR2 reads SASEGT. The V and J ends lost 11 bases and 4 bases respectively, with 9 bases between them. CDR3 length: 11 amino acids. This CDR3 reads CAWGVYNEQFF. The CDR3 DNA reads as TGTGCCTGGGGGGTATACAATGAGCAGTTCTTC.

This chain connects TRBV11-2 to TRBJ2-2; D is unresolved. V lost 2 bases, J lost 7 bases, and 5 bases lay in between. Germline assignment: CDR1 SGHAT and CDR2 FQNNGV. The CDR3 runs to 12 residues. DNA for the CDR3: TGTGCCAGCAGCTTAACTGGCGGGGAGCTGTTTTTT. This codes for CASSLTGGELFF.

The V call is TRBV2, the J call TRBJ1-5; D may be TRBD1 (5 bases). V was shortened by 6 bases and J by 2 bases, with 8 bases between the two germline ends. The CDR3 runs 13 residues. From germline, CDR1 is SNHLY and CDR2 FYNNEI. The CDR3 reads CASSRDGNQPQHF. CDR3 sequence (DNA): TGTGCCAGCAGCAGGGATGGCAATCAGCCCCAGCATTTT.

The chain has TRBV7-3 and TRBJ2-3; possible D gene TRBD1, 5 bases. This CDR3 is 14 amino acids long. Looked up from germline, CDR1 is SGHTA and CDR2 is FQGTGA. Trimming left V 5 bases short and J 0 bases short, with 9 bases between. The CDR3 loop reads CASSRGQSTDTQYF. CDR3 nucleotides: TGTGCCAGCAGCCGTGGACAAAGCACAGATACGCAGTATTTT.

In DNA form, the CDR3 reads TGTGCCAGCAGCTTAGCGGACAGGCCTAACTATGGCTACACCTTC. It translates to CASSLADRPNYGYTF. The chain couples TRBV7-2 to TRBJ1-2; 7 bases fit TRBD1. This CDR3 has 15 residues. From germline, CDR1 is SGHTA and CDR2 FQGNSA. After removal of 0 bases from V and 0 bases from J, the junction contained 1 base not matched to a gene.

V is TRBV5-1 and J is TRBJ2-2, with a possible D match to TRBD1 (5 bases). The germline gives CDR1 SGHRS, CDR2 YFSETQ. This CDR3 comprises 13 residues. V lost 2 bases and J 6 bases, leaving 8 bases between the germline ends. CDR3 bases: TGCGCCAGCAGCTTTAGGGGCCCCGGGGAGCTGTTTTTT. Encoded protein: CASSFRGPGELFF.

The CDR3 sequence is CASRVDRRGAFF. CDR3 coding DNA: TGTGCCAGCAGGGTTGATAGGAGAGGAGCTTTCTTT. J is TRBJ1-1 and V is TRBV7-9; D unclear. This CDR3 is 12 amino acids long. Deletions cut 6 bases from V and 10 bases from J, with 15 bases between. CDR1 SEHNR and CDR2 FQNEAQ come from the germline V gene (reference sequence). The entire variable domain, with the rest obtained from reference TRBV7-9 and TRBJ1-1, is as follows: DTGVSQNPRHKITKRGQNVTFRCDPISEHNRLYWYRQTLGQGPEFLTYFQNEAQLEKSRLLSDRFSAERPKGSFSTLEIQRTEQGDSAMYLCASRVDRRGAFFGQGTRLTVV.